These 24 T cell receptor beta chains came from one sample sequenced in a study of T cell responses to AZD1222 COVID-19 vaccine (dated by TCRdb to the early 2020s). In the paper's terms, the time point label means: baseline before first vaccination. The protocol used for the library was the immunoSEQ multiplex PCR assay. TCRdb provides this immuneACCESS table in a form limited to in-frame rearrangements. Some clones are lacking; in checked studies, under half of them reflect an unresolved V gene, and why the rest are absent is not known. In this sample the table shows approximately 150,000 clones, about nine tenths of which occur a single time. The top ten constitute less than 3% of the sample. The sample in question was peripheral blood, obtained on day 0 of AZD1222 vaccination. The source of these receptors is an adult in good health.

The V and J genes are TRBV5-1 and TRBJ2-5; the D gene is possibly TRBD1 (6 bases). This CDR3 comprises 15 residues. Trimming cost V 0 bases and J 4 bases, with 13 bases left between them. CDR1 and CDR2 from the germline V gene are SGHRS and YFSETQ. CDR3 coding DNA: TGCGCCAGCAGCTTGGTGTCCGGCAGGGGAGAGACCCAGTACTTC. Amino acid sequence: CASSLVSGRGETQYF.

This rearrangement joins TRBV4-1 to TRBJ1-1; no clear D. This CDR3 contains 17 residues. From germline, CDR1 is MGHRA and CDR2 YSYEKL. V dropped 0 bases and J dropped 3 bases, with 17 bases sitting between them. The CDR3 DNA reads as TGCGCCAGCAGCCAAGAGAACGACGGACGGGTGGACACTGAAGCTTTCTTT. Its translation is CASSQENDGRVDTEAFF.

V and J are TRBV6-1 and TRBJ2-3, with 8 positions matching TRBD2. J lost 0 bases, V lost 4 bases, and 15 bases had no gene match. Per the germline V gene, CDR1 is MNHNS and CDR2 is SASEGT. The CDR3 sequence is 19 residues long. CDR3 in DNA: TGTGCCAGCAGTGCTCCAGCGGGAGTGTCCCTCCTAAGCACAGATACGCAGTATTTT. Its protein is CASSAPAGVSLLSTDTQYF.

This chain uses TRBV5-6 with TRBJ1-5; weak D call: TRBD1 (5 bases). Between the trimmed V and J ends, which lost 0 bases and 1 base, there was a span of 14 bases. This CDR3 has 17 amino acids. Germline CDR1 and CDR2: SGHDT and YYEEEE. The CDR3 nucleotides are TGTGCCAGCAGCTTGGCCGGGACCCAAGGGAGCAATCAGCCCCAGCATTTT. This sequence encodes CASSLAGTQGSNQPQHF.

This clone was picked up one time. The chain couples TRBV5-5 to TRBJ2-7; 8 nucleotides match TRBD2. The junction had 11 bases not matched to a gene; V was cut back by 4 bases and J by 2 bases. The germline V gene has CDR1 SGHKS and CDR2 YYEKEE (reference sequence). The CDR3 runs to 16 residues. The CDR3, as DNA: TGTGCCAGCAGCCTGATAGCGGGGCACGCAACCTACGAGCAGTACTTC. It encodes CASSLIAGHATYEQYF. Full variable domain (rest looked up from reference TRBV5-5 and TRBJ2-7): DAGVTQSPTHLIKTRGQQVTLRCSPISGHKSVSWYQQVLGQGPQFIFQYYEKEERGRGNFPDRFSARQFPNYSSELNVNALLLGDSALYLCASSLIAGHATYEQYFGPGTRLTVT.

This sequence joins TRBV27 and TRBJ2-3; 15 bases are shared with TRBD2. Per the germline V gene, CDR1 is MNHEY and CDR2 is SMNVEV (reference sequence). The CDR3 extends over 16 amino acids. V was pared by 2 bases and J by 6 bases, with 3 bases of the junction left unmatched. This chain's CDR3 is CASSLRTSGRADTQYF. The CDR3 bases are TGTGCCAGCAGTTTAAGGACTAGCGGGAGGGCGGATACGCAGTATTTT.

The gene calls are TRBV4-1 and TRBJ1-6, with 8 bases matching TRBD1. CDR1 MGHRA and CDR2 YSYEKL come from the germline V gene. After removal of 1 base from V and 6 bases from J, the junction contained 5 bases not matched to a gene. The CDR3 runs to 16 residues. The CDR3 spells CASSQGRTGSNSPLHF. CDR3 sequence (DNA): TGCGCCAGCAGCCAAGGGAGGACAGGGAGTAATTCACCCCTCCACTTT.

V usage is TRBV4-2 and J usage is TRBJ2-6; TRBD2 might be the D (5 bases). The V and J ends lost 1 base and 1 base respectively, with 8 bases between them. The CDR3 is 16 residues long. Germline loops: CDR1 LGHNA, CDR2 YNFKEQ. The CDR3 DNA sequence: TGTGCCAGCAGCCAAGCCGAGGGTTCTGGGGCCAACGTCCTGACTTTC. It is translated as CASSQAEGSGANVLTF.

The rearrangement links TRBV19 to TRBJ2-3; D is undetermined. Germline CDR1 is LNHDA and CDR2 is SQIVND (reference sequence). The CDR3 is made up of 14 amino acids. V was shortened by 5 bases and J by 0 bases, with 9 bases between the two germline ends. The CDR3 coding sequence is TGTGCCAGTAGTTACCGGATAAGCACAGATACGCAGTATTTT. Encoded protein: CASSYRISTDTQYF.

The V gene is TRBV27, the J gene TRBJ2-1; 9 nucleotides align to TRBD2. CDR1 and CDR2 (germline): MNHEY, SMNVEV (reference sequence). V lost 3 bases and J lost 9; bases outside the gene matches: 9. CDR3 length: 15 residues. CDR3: CASSLAGGRNLEQFF. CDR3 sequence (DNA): TGTGCCAGCAGTTTGGCGGGAGGGCGAAATCTTGAGCAGTTCTTC.

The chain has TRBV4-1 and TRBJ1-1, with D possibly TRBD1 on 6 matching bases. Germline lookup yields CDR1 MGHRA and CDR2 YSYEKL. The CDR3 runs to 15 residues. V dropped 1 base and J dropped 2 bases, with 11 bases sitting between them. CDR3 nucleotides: TGCGCCAGCAGCCAAGGTAGGGGGTCCAACACTGAAGCTTTCTTT. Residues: CASSQGRGSNTEAFF.

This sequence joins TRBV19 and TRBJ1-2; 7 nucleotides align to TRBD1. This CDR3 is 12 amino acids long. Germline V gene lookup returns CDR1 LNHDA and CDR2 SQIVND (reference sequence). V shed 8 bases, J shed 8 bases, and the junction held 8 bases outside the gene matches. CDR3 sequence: CASADRVAGYTF. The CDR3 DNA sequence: TGTGCCAGTGCTGACAGGGTCGCCGGCTACACCTTC. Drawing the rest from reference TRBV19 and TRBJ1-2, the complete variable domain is DGGITQSPKYLFRKEGQNVTLSCEQNLNHDAMYWYRQDPGQGLRLIYYSQIVNDFQKGDIAEGYSVSREKKESFPLTVTSAQKNPTAFYLCASADRVAGYTFGSGTRLTVV.

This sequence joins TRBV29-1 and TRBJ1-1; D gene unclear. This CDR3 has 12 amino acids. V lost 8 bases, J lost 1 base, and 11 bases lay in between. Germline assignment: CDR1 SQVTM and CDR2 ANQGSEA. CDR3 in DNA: TGCAGCCCCCACCGGTCGAACACTGAAGCTTTCTTT. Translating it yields CSPHRSNTEAFF.

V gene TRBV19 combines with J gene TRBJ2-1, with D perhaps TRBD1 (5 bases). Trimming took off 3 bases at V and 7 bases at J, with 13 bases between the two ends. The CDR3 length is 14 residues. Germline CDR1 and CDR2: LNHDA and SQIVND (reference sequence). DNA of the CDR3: TGTGCCAGTAGTATCAGGGAAGCAGTAAATGAGCAGTTCTTC. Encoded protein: CASSIREAVNEQFF.

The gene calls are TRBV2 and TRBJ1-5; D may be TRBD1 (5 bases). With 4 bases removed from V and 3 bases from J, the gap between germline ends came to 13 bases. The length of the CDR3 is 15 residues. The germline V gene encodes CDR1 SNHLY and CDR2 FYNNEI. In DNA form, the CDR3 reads TGTGCCAGCAGTGGTCAGGGAGTGATCAATCAGCCCCAGCATTTT. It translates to CASSGQGVINQPQHF.

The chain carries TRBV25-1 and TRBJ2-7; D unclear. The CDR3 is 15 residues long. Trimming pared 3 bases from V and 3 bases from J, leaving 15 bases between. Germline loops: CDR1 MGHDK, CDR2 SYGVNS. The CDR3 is CASSEIGGDVYEQYF. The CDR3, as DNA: TGTGCCAGCAGTGAGATTGGTGGAGATGTCTACGAGCAGTACTTC.

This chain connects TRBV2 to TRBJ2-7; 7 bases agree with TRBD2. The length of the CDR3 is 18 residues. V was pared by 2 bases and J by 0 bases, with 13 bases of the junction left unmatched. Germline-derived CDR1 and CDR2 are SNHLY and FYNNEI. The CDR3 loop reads CASSEKSLGLAASYEQYF. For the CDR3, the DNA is TGTGCCAGCAGTGAAAAATCCTTGGGCCTAGCGGCCTCCTACGAGCAGTACTTC.

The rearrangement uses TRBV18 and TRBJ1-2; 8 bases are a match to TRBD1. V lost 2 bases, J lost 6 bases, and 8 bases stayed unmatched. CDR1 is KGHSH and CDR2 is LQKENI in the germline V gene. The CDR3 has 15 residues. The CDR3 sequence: CASSPETGVSNGYTF. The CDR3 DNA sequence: TGTGCCAGCTCACCAGAGACAGGGGTTTCTAATGGCTACACCTTC.

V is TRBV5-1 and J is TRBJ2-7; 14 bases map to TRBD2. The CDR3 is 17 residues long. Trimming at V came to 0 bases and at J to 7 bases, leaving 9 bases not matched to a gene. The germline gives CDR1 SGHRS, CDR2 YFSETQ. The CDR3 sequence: CASSLDGTSGSLGEQYF. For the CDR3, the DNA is TGCGCCAGCAGCTTGGACGGGACTAGCGGGAGTTTGGGAGAGCAGTACTTC.

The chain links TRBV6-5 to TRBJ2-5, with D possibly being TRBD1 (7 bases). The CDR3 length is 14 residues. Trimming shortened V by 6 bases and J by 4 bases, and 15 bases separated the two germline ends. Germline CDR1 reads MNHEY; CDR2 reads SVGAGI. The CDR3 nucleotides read TGTGCCAGCAGATGGGACAGTAGCGGAGAGACCCAGTACTTC. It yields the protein CASRWDSSGETQYF.

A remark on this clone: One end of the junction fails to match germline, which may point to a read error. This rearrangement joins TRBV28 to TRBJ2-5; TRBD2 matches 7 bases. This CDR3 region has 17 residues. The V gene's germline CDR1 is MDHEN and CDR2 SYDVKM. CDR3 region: CASSLWGGSGTQETQYF. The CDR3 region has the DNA TGTGCCAGCAGTCTATGGGGGGGTAGCGGAACTCAAGAGACCCAGTACTTC.

CDR3 loop: CASSPGHWRELVNEQFF. The CDR3 DNA reads as TGTGCCAGCAGCCCCGGCCACTGGCGGGAGTTAGTAAATGAGCAGTTCTTC. V and J are TRBV14 and TRBJ2-1; 7 bases agree with TRBD2. The CDR3 has 17 residues. V was pared by 4 bases and J by 7 bases, with 16 bases of the junction left unmatched. The germline V gene has CDR1 SGHDN and CDR2 FVKESK.

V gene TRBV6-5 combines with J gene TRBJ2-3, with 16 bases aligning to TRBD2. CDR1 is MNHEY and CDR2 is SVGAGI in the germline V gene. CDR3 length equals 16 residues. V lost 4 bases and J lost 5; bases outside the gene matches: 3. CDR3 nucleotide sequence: TGTGCCAGCAGTTTCGGGACTAGCGGGAGGGGAGATACGCAGTATTTT. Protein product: CASSFGTSGRGDTQYF.

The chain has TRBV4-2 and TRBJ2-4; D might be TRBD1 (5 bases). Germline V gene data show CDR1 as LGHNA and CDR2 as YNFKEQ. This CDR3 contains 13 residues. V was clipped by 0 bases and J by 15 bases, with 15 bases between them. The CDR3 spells CASSQDGKGSAYF. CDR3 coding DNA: TGTGCCAGCAGCCAAGATGGTAAGGGGTCCGCGTACTTC.